The TCR beta chain described here comes from a study of shared clonotypes between healthy human individuals. CD4+ cell separation produced CD45RA+ naive and CD45RA-negative memory subsets. Germline-derived CDR1 and CDR2 are GTSNPN and SVGIG (reference sequence). V lost 2 bases to trimming and J lost 5 bases, with 12 bases between them. The CDR3 is 14 residues long. The study ran the assay at deep level. Evenly divided among several immunoSEQ plates was the genomic DNA of each subset. Each sorted subset replicate got 200 ng genomic DNA, 30,000 or so genomes. The protocol was immunoSEQ multiplex PCR, while the TCRdb copy is restricted to in-frame clones and leaves out a portion. The top ten hold 0.39% of the sample, which has a few million clones, 85% to 95% seen once.

The receptor was isolated from a young man in good health. Some clones in this sample may be carry-over from other donors' samples. The sample comprised naive CD4+ T cells from PBMCs. The subset is: CD45RA+ positively selected. The gene calls are TRBV30 and TRBJ2-2; unclear D gene. As DNA, the CDR3 is TGTGCCTGGAGTCGTGGCCCCGTAACCGGGGAGCTGTTTTTT. This gives the protein CAWSRGPVTGELFF.